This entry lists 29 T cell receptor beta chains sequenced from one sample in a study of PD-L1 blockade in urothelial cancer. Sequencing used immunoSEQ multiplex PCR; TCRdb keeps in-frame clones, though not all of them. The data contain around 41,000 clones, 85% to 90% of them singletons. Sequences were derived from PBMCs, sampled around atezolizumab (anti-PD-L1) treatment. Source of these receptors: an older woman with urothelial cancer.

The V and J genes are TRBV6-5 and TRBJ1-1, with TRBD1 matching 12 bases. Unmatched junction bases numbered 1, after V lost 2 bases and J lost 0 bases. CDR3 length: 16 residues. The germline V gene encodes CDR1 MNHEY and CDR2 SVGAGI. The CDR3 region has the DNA TGTGCCAGCAGTTACGGGGACAGGGGGCTGAACACTGAAGCTTTCTTT. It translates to CASSYGDRGLNTEAFF.

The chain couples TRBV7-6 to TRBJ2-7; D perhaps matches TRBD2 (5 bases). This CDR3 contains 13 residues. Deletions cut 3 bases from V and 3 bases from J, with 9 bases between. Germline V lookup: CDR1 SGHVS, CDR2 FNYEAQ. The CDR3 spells CASSFPGNYEQYF. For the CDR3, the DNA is TGTGCCAGCAGCTTTCCGGGAAACTACGAGCAGTACTTC.

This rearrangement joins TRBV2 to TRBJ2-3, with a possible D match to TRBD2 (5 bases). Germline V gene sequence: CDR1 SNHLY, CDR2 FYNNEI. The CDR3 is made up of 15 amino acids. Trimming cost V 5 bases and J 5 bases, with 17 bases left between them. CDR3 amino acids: CASSMDSYFRDTQYF. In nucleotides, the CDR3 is TGTGCCAGCAGTATGGACTCCTATTTTAGAGATACGCAGTATTTT.

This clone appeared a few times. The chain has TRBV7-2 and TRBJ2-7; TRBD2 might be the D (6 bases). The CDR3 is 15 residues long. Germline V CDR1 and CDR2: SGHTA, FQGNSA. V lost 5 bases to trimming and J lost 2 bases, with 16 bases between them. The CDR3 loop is CASSVRDSFTYEQYF. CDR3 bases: TGTGCCAGCAGCGTCCGGGACTCCTTTACCTACGAGCAGTACTTC.

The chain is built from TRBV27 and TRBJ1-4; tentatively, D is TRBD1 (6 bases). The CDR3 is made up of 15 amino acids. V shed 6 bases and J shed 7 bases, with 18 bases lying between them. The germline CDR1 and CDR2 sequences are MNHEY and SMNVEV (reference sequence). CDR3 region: CASSEGGVTGEKLFF. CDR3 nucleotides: TGTGCCAGCAGCGAAGGGGGGGTAACGGGTGAAAAACTGTTTTTT.

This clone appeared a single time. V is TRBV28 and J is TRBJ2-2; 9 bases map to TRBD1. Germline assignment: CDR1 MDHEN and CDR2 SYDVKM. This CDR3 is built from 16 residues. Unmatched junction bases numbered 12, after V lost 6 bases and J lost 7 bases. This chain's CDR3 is CASSPPGTGFGGELFF. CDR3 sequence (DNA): TGTGCCAGCAGCCCACCCGGGACAGGGTTTGGCGGGGAGCTGTTTTTT.

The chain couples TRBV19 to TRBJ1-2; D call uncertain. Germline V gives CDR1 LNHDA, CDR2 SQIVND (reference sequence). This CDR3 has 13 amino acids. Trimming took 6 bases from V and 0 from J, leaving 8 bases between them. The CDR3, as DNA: TGTGCCAGTAGCCTTGGCCCTAACTATGGCTACACCTTC. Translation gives CASSLGPNYGYTF.

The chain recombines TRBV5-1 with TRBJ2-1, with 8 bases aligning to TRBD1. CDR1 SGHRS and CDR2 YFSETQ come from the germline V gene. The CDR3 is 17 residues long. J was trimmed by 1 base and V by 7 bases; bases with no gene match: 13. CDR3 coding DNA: TGCGCCAGCTTTCTAAGGCGCAGGGGGCAGTCCTACAATGAGCAGTTCTTC. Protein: CASFLRRRGQSYNEQFF.

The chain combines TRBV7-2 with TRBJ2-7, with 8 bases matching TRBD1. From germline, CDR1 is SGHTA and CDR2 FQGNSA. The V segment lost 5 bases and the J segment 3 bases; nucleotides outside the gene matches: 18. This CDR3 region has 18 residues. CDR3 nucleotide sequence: TGTGCCAGCAGCCCAAGGACAGGGCCTTTCTCTTCGGACTACGAGCAGTACTTC. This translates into CASSPRTGPFSSDYEQYF.

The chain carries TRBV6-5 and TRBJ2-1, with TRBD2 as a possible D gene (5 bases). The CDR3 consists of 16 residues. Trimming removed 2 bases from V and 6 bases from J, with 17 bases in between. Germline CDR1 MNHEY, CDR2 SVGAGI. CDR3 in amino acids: CASSYAGVFLSNEQFF. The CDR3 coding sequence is TGTGCCAGCAGTTACGCCGGGGTCTTCCTATCCAATGAGCAGTTCTTC.

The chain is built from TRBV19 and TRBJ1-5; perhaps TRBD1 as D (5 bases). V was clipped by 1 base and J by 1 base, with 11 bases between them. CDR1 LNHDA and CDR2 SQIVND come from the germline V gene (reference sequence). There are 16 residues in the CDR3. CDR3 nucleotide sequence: TGTGCCAGTAGTATAGTCCGGGACTTAAGCAATCAGCCCCAGCATTTT. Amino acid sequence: CASSIVRDLSNQPQHF.

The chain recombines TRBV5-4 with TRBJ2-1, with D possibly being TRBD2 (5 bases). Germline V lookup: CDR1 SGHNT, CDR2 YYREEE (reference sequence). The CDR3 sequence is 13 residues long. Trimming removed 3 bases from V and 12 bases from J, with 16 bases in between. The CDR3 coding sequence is TGTGCCAGCAGCTCCCCGGTGGAGGAAGGGCAGTTCTTC. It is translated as CASSSPVEEGQFF.

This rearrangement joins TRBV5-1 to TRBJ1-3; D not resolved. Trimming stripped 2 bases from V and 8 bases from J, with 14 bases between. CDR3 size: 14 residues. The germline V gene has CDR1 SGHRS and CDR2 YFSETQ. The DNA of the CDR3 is TGCGCCAGCAGCTTTGGTATCAGCGGGGACACCATATATTTT. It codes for CASSFGISGDTIYF.

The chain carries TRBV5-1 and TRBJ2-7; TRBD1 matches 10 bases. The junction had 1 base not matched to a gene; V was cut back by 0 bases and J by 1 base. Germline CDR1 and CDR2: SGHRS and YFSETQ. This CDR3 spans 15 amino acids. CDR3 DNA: TGCGCCAGCAGCTTGGGGGACAGGGGATCCTACGAGCAGTACTTC. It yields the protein CASSLGDRGSYEQYF.

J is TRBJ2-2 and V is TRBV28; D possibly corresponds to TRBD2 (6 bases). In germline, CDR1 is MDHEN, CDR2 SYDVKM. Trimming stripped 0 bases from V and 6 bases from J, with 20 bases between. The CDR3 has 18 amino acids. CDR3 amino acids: CASSLWEDRGEHAGELFF. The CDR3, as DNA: TGTGCCAGCAGTTTATGGGAAGACCGCGGGGAACATGCCGGGGAGCTGTTTTTT.

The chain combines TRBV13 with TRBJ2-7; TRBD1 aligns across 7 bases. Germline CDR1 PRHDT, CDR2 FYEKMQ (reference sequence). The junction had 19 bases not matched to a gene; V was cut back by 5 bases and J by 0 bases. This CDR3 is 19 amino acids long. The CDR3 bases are TGTGCCAGCAGCCCCAGATACAGGGGTAGTATTTTGAGCTCCTACGAGCAGTACTTC. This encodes CASSPRYRGSILSSYEQYF.

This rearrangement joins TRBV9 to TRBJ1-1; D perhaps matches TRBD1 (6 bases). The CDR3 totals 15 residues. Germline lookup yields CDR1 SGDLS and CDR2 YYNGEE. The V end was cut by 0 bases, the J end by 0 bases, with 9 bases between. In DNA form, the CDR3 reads TGTGCCAGCAGCGTAGGGGACAATTTGAACACTGAAGCTTTCTTT. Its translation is CASSVGDNLNTEAFF.

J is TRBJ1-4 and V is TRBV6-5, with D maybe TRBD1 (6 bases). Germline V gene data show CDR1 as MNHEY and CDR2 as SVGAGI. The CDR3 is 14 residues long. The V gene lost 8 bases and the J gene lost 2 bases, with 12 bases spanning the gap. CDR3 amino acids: CASAQGLTNEKLFF. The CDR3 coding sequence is TGTGCCAGCGCACAGGGTTTGACTAATGAAAAACTGTTTTTT.

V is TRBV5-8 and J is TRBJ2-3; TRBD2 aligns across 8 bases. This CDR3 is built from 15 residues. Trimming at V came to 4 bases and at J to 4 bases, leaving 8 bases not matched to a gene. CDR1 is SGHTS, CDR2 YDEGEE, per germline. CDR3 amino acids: CASSPGVAGSDTQYF. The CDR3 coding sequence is TGTGCCAGCAGCCCCGGAGTAGCGGGGTCAGATACGCAGTATTTT.

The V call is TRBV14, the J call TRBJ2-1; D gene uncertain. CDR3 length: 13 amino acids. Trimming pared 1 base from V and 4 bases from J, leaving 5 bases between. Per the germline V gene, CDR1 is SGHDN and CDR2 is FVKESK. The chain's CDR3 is CASSQATYNEQFF. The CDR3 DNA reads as TGTGCCAGCAGCCAAGCCACTTACAATGAGCAGTTCTTC.

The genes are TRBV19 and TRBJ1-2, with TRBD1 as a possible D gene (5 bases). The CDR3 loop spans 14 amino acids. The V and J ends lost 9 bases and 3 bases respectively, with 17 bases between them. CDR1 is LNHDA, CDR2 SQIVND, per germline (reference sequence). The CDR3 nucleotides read TGTGCCAGCATGGGGCCAGGGCTTGACTATGGCTACACCTTC. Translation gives CASMGPGLDYGYTF.

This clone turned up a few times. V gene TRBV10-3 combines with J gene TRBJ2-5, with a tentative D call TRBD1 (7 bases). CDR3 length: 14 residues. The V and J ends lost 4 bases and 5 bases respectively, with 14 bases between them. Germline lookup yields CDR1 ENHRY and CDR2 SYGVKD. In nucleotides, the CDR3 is TGTGCCATCAGTGCCAGGGGGGTCGGGGAGACCCAGTACTTC. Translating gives CAISARGVGETQYF.

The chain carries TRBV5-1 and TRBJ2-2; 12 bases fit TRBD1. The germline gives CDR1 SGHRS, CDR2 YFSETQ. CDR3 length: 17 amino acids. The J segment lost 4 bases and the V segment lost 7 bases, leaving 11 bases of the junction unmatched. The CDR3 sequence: CASSPGQGAPGTGELFF. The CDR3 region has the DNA TGCGCCAGCTCCCCGGGACAGGGGGCGCCGGGCACCGGGGAGCTGTTTTTT.

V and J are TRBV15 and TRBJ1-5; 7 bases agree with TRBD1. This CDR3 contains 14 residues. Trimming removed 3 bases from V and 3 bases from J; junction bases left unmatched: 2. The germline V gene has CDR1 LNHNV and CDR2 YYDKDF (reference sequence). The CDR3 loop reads CATSRQGVNQPQHF. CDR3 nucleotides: TGTGCCACCAGCAGGCAGGGGGTCAATCAGCCCCAGCATTTT.

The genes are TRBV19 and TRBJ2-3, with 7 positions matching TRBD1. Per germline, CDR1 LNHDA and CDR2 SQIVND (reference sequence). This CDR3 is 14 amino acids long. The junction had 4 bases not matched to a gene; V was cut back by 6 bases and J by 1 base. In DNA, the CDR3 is TGTGCCAGTAGCGTAGGGGGCGGCACAGATACGCAGTATTTT. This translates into CASSVGGGTDTQYF.

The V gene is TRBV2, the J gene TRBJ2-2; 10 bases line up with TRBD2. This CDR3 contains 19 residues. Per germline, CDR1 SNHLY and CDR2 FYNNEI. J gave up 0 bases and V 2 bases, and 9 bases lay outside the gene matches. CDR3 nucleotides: TGTGCCAGCAGTGAATATAGGTCTAGCGGGGGAACGAACACCGGGGAGCTGTTTTTT. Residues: CASSEYRSSGGTNTGELFF.

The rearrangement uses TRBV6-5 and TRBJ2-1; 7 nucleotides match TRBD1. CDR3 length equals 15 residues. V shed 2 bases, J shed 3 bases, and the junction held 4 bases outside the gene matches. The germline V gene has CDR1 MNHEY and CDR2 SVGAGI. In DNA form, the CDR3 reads TGTGCCAGCAGTTACGGGACAGAGAACTACAATGAGCAGTTCTTC. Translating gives CASSYGTENYNEQFF.

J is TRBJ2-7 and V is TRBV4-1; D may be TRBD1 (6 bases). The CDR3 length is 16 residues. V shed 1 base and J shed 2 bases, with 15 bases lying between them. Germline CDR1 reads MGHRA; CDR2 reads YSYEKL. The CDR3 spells CASSQGTGTTAYEQYF. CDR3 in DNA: TGCGCCAGCAGCCAAGGGACCGGGACAACAGCCTACGAGCAGTACTTC.

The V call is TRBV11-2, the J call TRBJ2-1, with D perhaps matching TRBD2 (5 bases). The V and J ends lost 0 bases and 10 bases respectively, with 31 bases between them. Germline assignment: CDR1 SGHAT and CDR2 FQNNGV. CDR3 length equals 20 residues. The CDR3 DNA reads TGTGCCAGCAGCTTAGATCCCCTCACGGCAGAGGGAACCCCCGGGTGGGAGCAGTTCTTC. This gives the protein CASSLDPLTAEGTPGWEQFF.